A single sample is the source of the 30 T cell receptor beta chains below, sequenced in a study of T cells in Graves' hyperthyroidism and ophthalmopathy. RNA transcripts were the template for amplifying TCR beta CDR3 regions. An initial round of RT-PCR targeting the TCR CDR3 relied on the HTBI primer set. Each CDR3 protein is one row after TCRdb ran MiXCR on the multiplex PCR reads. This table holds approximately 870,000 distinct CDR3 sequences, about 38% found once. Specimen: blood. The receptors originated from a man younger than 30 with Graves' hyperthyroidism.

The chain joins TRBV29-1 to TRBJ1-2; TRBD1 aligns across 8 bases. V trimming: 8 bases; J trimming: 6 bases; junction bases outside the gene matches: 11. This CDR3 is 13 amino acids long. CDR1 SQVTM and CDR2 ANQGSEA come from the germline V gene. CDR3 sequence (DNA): TGCAGCAGTAGGCTTCAGGGGGCGAATGGCTACACCTTC. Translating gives CSSRLQGANGYTF.

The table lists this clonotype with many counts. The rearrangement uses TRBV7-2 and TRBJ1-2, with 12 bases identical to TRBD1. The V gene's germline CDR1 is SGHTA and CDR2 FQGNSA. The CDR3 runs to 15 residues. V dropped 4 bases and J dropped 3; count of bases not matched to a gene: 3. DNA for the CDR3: TGTGCCAGCAGCTGGGGACAGGGGGCAGACTATGGCTACACCTTC. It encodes CASSWGQGADYGYTF.

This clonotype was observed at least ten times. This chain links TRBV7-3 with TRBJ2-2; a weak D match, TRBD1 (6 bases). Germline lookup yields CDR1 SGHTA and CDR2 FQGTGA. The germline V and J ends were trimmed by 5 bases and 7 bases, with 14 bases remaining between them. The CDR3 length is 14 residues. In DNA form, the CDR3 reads TGTGCCAGCAGCCCCGGTCCCAGGGGCGGGGAGCTGTTTTTT. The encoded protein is CASSPGPRGGELFF.

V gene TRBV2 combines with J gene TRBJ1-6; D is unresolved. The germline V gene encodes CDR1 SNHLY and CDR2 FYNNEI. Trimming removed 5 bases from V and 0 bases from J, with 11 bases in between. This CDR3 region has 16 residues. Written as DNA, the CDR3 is TGTGCCAGCAGTTACGAGAGGAGCTCCTATAATTCACCCCTCCACTTT. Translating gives CASSYERSSYNSPLHF.

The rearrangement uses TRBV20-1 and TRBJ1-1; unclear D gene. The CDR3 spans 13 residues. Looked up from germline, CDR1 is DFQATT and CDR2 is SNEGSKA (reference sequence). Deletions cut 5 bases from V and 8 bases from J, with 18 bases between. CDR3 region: CSAPLFGRPEAFF. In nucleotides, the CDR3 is TGCAGTGCTCCATTGTTTGGGAGACCCGAAGCTTTCTTT.

The CDR3 sequence is CASSSPLTSYGYTF. The DNA of the CDR3 is TGTGCCAGCAGCTCTCCCCTTACGAGCTATGGCTACACCTTC. V and J are TRBV7-9 and TRBJ1-2; D is ambiguous. Trimming removed 4 bases at V and 4 bases at J, with 13 bases between. CDR1 and CDR2 from the germline V gene are SEHNR and FQNEAQ (reference sequence). The CDR3 consists of 14 residues.

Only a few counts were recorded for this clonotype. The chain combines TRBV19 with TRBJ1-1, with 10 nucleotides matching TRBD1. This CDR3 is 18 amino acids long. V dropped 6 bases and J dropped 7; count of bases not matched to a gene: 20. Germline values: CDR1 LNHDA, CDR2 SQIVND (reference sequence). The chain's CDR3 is CASRNGGPASDRGHEAFF. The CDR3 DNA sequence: TGTGCCAGTAGAAATGGTGGCCCCGCCTCCGACAGGGGGCATGAAGCTTTCTTT. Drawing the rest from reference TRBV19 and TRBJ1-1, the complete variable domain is DGGITQSPKYLFRKEGQNVTLSCEQNLNHDAMYWYRQDPGQGLRLIYYSQIVNDFQKGDIAEGYSVSREKKESFPLTVTSAQKNPTAFYLCASRNGGPASDRGHEAFFGQGTRLTVV.

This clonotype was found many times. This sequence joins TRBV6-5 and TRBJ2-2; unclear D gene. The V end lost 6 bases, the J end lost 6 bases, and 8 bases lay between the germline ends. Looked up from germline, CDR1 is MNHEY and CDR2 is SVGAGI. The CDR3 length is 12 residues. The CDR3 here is CASRDGAGELFF. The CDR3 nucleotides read TGTGCCAGCAGGGATGGGGCCGGGGAGCTGTTTTTT.

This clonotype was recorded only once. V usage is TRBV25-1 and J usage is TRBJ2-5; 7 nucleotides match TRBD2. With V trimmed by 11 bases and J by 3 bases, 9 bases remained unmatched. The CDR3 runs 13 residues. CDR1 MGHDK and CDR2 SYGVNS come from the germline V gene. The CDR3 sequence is CAWASGREETQYF. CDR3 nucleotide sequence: TGTGCCTGGGCTAGCGGTAGGGAAGAGACCCAGTACTTC.

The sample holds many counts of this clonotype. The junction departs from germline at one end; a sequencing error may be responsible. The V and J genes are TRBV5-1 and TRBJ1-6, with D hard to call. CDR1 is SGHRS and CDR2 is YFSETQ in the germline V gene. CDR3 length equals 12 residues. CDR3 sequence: CASSSENSPLHF. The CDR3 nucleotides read TGTGCCAGCAGCTCCGAAAATTCACCCCTCCACTTT.

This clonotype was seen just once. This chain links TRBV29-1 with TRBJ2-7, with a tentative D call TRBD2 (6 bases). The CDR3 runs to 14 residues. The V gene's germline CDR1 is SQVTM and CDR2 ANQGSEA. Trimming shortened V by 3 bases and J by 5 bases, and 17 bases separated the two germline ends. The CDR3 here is CSVEAREAEHEQYF. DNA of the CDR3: TGCAGCGTTGAGGCCAGGGAGGCCGAACACGAGCAGTACTTC.

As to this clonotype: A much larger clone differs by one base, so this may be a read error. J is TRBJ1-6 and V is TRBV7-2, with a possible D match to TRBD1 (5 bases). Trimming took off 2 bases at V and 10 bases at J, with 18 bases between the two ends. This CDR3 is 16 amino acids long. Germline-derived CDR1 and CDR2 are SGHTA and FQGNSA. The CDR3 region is CTSSLLGGRAGSPLHF. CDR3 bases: TGTACCAGCAGCTTATTAGGTGGCAGGGCGGGGTCACCCCTCCACTTT.

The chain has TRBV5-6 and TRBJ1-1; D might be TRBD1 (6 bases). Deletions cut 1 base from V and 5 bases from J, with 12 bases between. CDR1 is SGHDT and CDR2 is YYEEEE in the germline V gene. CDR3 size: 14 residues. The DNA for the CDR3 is TGTGCCAGCAGCTTGTCGGACAGTTTGACTGAAGCTTTCTTT. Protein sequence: CASSLSDSLTEAFF.

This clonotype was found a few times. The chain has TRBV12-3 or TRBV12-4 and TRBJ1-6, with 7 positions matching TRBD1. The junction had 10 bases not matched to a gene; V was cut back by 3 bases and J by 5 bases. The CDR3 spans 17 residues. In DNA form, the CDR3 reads TGTGCCAGCAGTTTTGACAGGATCGGGACAGATAATTCACCCCTCCACTTT. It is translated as CASSFDRIGTDNSPLHF.

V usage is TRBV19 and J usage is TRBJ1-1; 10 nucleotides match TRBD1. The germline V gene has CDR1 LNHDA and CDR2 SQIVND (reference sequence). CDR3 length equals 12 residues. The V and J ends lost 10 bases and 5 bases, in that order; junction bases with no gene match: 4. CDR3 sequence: CATRQGATEAFF. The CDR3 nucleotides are TGTGCCACTAGACAGGGGGCTACTGAAGCTTTCTTT.

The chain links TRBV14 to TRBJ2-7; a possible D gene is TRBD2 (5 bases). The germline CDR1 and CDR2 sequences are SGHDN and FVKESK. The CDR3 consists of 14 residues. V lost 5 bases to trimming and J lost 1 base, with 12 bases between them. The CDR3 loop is CASSSLGKSYEQYF. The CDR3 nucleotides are TGTGCCAGCAGCTCCCTCGGGAAATCCTACGAGCAGTACTTC.

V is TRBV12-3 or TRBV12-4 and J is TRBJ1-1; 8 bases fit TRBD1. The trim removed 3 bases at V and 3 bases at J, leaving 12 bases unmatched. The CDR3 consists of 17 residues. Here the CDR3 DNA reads TGTGCCAGCAGTTTCCGGGCAGGGGGCAAGTGGTACACTGAAGCTTTCTTT. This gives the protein CASSFRAGGKWYTEAFF.

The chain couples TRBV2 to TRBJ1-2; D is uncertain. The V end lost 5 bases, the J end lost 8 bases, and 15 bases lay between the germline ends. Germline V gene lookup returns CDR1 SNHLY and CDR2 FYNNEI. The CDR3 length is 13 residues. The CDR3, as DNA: TGTGCCAGCAGTTTAGGTACCGTGGGAGGCTACACCTTC. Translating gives CASSLGTVGGYTF. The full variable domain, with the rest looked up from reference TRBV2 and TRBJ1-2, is EPEVTQTPSHQVTQMGQEVILRCVPISNHLYFYWYRQILGQKVEFLVSFYNNEISEKSEIFDDQFSVERPDGSNFTLKIRSTKLEDSAMYFCASSLGTVGGYTFGSGTRLTVV.

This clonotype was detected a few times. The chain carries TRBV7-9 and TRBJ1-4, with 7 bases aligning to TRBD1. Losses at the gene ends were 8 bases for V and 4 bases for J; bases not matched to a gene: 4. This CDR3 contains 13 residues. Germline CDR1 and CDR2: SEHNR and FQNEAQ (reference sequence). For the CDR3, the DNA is TGTGCCAGCCGAGGGGACAGTAATGAAAAACTGTTTTTT. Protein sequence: CASRGDSNEKLFF. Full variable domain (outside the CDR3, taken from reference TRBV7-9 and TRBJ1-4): DTGVSQNPRHKITKRGQNVTFRCDPISEHNRLYWYRQTLGQGPEFLTYFQNEAQLEKSRLLSDRFSAERPKGSFSTLEIQRTEQGDSAMYLCASRGDSNEKLFFGSGTQLSVL.

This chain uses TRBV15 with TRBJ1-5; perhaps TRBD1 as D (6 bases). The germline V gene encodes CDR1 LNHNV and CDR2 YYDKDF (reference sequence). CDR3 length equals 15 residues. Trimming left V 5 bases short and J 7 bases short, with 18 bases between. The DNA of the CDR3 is TGTGCCACCAGCCGGGACGGGGGGCTCCAACAGCCCCAGCATTTT. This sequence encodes CATSRDGGLQQPQHF.

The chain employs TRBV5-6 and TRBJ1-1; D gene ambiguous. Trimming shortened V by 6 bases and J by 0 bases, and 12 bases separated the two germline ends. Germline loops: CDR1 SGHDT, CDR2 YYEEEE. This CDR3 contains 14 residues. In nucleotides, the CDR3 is TGTGCCAGCACCATGGGGTTTTTGAACACTGAAGCTTTCTTT. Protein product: CASTMGFLNTEAFF.

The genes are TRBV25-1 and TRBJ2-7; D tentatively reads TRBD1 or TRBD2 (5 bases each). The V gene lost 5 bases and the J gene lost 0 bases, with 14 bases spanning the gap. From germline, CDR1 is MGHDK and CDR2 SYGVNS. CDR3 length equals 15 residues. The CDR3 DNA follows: TGTGCCAGCAGTCCTTGGGGGACGAGCTCCTACGAGCAGTACTTC. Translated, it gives CASSPWGTSSYEQYF.

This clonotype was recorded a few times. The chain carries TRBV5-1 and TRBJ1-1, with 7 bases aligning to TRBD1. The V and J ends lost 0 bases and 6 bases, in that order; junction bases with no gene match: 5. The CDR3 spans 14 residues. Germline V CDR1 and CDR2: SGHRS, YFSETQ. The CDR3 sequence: CASSLGDRAAEAFF. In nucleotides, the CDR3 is TGCGCCAGCAGCTTGGGAGACAGGGCGGCTGAAGCTTTCTTT.

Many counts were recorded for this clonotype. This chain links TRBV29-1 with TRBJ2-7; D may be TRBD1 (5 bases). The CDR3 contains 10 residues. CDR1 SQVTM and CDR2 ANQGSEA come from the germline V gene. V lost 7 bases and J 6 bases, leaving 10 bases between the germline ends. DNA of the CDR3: TGCAGCGCCCAGGGCGCCGAGCAGTACTTC. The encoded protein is CSAQGAEQYF.

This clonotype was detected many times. The CDR3 region has the DNA TGTGCCAGCAGCCTCAGGGGATTGCTCAATCAGCCCCAGCATTTT. Its translation: CASSLRGLLNQPQHF. This rearrangement joins TRBV7-2 to TRBJ1-5, with D possibly matching TRBD1 (6 bases). With 5 bases removed from V and 3 bases from J, the gap between germline ends came to 14 bases. This CDR3 comprises 15 residues. Germline lookup yields CDR1 SGHTA and CDR2 FQGNSA.

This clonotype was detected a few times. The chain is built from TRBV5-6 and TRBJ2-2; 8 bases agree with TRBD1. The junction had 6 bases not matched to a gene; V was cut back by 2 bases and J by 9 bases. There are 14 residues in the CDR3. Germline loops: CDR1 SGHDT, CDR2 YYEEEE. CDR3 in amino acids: CASSFGTGLRELFF. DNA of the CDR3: TGTGCCAGCAGCTTCGGGACAGGTTTGAGGGAGCTGTTTTTT.

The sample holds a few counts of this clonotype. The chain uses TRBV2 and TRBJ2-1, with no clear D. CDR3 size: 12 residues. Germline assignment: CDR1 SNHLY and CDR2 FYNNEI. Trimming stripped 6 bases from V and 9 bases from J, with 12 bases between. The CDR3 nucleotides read TGTGCCAGCAGAGAAAATAGGCTTGAGCAGTTCTTC. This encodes CASRENRLEQFF.

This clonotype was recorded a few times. CDR3 sequence reads: CASSSGWNEKLFF. The CDR3 coding sequence is TGTGCCAGCAGCTCAGGGTGGAATGAAAAACTGTTTTTT. V gene TRBV5-4 combines with J gene TRBJ1-4, with a possible D match to TRBD1 (5 bases). Germline lookup yields CDR1 SGHNT and CDR2 YYREEE (reference sequence). This CDR3 region has 13 residues. Deletions cut 3 bases from V and 5 bases from J, with 8 bases between.

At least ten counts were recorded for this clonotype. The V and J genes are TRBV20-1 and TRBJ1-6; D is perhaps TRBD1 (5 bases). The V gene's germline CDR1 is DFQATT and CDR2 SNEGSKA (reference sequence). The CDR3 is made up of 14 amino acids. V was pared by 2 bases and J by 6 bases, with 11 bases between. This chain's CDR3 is CSARHPGVNSPLHF. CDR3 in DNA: TGCAGTGCTAGACACCCGGGGGTTAATTCACCCCTCCACTTT.

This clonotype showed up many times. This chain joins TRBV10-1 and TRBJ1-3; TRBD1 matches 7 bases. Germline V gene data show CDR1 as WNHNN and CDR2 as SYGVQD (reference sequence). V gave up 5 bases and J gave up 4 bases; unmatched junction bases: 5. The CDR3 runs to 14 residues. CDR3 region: CASSPSDRGNTIYF. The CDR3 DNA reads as TGCGCCAGCAGTCCCTCGGACAGGGGAAACACCATATATTTT.